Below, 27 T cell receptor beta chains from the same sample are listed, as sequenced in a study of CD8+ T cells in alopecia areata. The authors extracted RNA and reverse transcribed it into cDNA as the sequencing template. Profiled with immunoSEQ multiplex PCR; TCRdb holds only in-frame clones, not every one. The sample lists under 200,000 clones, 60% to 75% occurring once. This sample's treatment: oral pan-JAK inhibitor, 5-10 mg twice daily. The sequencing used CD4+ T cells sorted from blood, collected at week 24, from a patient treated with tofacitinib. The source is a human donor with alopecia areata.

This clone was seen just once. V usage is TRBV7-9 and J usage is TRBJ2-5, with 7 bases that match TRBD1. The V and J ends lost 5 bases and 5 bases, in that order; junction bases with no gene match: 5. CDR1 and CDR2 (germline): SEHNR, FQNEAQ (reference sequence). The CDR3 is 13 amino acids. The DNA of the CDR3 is TGTGCCAGCAGCCGAAGACAGGGCGAGACCCAGTACTTC. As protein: CASSRRQGETQYF.

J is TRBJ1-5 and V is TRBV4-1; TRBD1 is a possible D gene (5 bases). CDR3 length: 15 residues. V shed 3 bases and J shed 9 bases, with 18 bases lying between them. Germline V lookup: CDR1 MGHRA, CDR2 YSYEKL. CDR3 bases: TGCGCCAGCAGCCACCCCGGGGGGGACTACGTGCCCCAGCATTTT. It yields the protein CASSHPGGDYVPQHF.

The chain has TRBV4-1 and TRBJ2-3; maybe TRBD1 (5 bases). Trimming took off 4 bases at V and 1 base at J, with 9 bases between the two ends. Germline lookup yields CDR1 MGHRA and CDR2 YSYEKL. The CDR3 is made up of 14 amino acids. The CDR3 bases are TGCGCCAGCAGCCTCAGGGCGGGCACAGATACGCAGTATTTT. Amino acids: CASSLRAGTDTQYF.

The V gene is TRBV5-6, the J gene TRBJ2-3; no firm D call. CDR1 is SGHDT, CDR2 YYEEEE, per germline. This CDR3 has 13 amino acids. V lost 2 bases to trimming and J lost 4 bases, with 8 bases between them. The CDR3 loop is CASSFTISDTQYF. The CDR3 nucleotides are TGTGCCAGCAGCTTTACCATTTCAGATACGCAGTATTTT.

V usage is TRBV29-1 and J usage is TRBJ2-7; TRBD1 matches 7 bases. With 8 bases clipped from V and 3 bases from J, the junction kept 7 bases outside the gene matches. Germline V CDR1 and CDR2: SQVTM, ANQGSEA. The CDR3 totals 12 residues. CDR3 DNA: TGCAGCCACGTAGGACAGGACTACGAGCAGTACTTC. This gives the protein CSHVGQDYEQYF.

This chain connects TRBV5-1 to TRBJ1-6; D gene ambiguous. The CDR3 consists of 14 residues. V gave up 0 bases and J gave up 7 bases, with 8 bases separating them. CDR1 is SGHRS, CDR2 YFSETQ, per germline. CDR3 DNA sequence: TGCGCCAGCAGCTTGGAACCAATCAATTCACCCCTCCACTTT. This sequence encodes CASSLEPINSPLHF. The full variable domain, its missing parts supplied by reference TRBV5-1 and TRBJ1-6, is KAGVTQTPRYLIKTRGQQVTLSCSPISGHRSVSWYQQTPGQGLQFLFEYFSETQRNKGNFPGRFSGRQFSNSRSEMNVSTLELGDSALYLCASSLEPINSPLHFGNGTRLTVT.

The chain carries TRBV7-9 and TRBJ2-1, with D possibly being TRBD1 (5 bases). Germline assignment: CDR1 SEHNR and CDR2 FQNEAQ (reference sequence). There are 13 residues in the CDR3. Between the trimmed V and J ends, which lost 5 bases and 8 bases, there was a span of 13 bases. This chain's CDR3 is CASSQITGDEQFF. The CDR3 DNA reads TGTGCCAGCAGCCAAATTACAGGCGATGAGCAGTTCTTC.

DNA of the CDR3: TGTGCCAGCAGCTTAGACAGGGATAGCACTGAAGCTTTCTTT. It codes for CASSLDRDSTEAFF. This sequence joins TRBV7-3 and TRBJ1-1; TRBD1 matches 7 bases. The CDR3 covers 14 residues. From germline, CDR1 is SGHTA and CDR2 FQGTGA. The junction had 4 bases not matched to a gene; V was cut back by 2 bases and J by 4 bases.

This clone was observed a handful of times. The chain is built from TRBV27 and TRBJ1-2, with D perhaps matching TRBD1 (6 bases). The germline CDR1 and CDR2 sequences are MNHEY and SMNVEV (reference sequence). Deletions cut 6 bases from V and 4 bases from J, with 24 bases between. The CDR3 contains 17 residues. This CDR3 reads CASRASGRGGVSYGYTF. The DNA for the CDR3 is TGTGCCAGCAGAGCCTCAGGTCGGGGGGGCGTTAGCTATGGCTACACCTTC.

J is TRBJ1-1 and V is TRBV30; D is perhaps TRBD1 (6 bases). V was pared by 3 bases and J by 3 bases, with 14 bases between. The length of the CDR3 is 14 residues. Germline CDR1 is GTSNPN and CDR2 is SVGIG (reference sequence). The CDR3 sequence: CAWRRTVKDTEAFF. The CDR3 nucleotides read TGTGCCTGGAGACGGACAGTAAAGGACACTGAAGCTTTCTTT.

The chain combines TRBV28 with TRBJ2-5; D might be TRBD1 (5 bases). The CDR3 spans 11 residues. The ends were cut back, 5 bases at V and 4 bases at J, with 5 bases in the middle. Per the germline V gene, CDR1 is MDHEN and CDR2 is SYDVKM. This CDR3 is CASSDRETQYF. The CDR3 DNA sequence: TGTGCCAGCAGTGACAGAGAGACCCAGTACTTC. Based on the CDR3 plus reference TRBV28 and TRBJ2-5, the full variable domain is DVKVTQSSRYLVKRTGEKVFLECVQDMDHENMFWYRQDPGLGLRLIYFSYDVKMKEKGDIPEGYSVSREKKERFSLILESASTNQTSMYLCASSDRETQYFGPGTRLLVL.

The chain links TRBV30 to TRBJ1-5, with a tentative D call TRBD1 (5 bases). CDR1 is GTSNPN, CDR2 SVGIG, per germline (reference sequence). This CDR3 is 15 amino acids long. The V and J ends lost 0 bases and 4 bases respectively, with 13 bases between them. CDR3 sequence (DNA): TGTGCCTGGAGTGTAATTGACAGAAAGAATCAGCCCCAGCATTTT. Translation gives CAWSVIDRKNQPQHF.

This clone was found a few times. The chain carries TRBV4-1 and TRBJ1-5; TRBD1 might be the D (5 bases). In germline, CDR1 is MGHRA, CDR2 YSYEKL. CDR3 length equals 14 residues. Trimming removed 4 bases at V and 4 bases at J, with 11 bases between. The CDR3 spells CASSLDSPNQPQHF. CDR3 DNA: TGCGCCAGCAGCCTAGACAGCCCGAATCAGCCCCAGCATTTT.

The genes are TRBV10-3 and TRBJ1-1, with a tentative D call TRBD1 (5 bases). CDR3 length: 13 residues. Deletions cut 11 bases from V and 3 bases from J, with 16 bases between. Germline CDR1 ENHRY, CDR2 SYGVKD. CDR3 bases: TGTGCCCATTCTCAGGGATCGGACACTGAAGCTTTCTTT. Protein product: CAHSQGSDTEAFF.

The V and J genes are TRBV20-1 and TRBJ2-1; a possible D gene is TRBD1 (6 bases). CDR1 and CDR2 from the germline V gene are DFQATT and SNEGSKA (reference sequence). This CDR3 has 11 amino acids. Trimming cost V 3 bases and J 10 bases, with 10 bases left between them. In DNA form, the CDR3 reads TGCAGTGCTAGGTGGACAGCAGAGCAGTTCTTC. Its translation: CSARWTAEQFF.

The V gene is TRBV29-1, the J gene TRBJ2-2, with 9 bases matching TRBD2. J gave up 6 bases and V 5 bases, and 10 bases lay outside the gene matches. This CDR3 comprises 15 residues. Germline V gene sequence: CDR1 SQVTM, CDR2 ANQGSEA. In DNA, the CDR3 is TGCAGCGTTCCCTCGCTGACTAGCGGCGCCGGGGAGCTGTTTTTT. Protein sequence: CSVPSLTSGAGELFF.

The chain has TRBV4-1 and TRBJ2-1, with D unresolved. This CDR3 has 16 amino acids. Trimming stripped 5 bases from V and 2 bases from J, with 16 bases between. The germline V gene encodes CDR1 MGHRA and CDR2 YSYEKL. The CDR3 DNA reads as TGCGCCAGCAGCACTCCCGGGCCCCGGACCTACAATGAGCAGTTCTTC. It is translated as CASSTPGPRTYNEQFF.

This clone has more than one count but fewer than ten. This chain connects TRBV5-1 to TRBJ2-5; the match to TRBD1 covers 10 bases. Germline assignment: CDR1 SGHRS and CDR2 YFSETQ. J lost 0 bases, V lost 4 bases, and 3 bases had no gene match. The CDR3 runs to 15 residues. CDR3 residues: CASSRTGGNQETQYF. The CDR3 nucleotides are TGCGCCAGCAGCCGGACAGGGGGGAACCAAGAGACCCAGTACTTC.

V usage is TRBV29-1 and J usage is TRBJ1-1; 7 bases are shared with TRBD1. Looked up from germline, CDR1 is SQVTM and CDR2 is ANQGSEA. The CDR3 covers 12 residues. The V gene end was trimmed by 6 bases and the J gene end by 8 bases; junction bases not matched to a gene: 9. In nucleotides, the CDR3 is TGCAGCGTCGACGGAGGGGGCTGGGAAGCTTTCTTT. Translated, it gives CSVDGGGWEAFF.

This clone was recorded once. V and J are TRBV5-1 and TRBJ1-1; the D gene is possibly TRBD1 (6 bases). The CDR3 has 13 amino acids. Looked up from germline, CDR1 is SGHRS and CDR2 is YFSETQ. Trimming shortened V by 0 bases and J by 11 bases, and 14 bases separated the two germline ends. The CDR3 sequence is CASSLGSQGTAFF. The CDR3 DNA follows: TGCGCCAGCAGCTTGGGGTCGCAGGGGACGGCTTTCTTT.

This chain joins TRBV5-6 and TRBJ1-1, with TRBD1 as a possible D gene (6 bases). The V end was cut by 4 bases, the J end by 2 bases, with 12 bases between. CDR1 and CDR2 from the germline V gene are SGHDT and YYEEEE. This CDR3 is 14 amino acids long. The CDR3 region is CASSGTGTNTEAFF. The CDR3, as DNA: TGTGCCAGCAGCGGAACAGGGACTAACACTGAAGCTTTCTTT.

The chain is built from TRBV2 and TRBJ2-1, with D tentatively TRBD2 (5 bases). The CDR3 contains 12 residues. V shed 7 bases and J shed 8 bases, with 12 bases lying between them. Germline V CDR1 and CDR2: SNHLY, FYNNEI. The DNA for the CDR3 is TGTGCCAGCACTCCCGGGATGGATGAGCAGTTCTTC. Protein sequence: CASTPGMDEQFF.

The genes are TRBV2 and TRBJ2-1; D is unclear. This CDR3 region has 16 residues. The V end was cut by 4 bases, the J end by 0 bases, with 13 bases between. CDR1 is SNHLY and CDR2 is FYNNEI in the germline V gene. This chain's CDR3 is CASSVEGPSSYNEQFF. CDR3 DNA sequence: TGTGCCAGCAGTGTCGAAGGTCCGAGCTCCTACAATGAGCAGTTCTTC.

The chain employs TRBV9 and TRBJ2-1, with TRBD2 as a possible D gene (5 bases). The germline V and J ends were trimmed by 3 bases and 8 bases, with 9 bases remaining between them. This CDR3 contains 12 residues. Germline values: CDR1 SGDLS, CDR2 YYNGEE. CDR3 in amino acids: CASSAGGYEQFF. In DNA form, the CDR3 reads TGTGCCAGCAGCGCAGGAGGCTATGAGCAGTTCTTC.

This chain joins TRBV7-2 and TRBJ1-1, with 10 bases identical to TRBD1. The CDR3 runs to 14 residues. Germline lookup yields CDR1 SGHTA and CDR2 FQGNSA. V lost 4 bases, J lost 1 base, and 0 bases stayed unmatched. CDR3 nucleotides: TGTGCCAGCAGCTGGGACAGGGGGAACACTGAAGCTTTCTTT. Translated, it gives CASSWDRGNTEAFF.

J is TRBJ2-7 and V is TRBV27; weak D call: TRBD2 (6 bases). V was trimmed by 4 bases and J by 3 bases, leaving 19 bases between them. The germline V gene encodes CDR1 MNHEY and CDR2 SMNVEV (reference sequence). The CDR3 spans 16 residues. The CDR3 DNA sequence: TGTGCCAGCAGTTCGAAACGGGGGTCCGCCCACTACGAGCAGTACTTC. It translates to CASSSKRGSAHYEQYF.

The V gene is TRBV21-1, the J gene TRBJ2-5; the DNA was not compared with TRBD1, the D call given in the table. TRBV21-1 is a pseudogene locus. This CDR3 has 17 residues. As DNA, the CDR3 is TGTGCCAGCCACGACAGGGGGGATAGTAATTTGGAAGAGACCCAGTACTTC. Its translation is CASHDRGDSNLEETQYF.